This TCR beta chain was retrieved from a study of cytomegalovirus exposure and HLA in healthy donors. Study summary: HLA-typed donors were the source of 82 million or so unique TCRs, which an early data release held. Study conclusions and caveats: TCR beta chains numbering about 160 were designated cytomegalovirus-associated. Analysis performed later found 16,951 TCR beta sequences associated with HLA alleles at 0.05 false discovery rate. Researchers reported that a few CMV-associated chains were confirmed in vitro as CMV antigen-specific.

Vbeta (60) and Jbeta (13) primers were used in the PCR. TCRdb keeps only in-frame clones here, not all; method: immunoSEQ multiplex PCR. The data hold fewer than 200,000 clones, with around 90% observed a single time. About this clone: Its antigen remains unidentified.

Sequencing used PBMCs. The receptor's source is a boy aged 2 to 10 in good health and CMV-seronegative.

Here the CDR3 DNA reads TGTGCCAGCAGCCGAGGGACAGGCTTCTCCTACGAGCAGTACTTC. It yields the protein CASSRGTGFSYEQYF. The chain couples TRBV11-2 to TRBJ2-7; TRBD1 agrees at 8 bases. Germline V CDR1 and CDR2: SGHAT, FQNNGV. The CDR3 runs 15 residues. V dropped 5 bases and J dropped 0; count of bases not matched to a gene: 6.